This paragraph covers one TCR beta chain sequence. Its matching antigen is unknown. The sample comes from a study of identical twins. Findings of the study overall: High-abundance cord blood beta clonotypes had fewer insertions; memory repertoires showed none. Invariant populations such as MAIT and iNKT cells could partly muddle zero-insertion analyses.

The authors used template switching to add a universal primer site and gave cDNA unique molecular identifiers. From the 5' RACE reads, TCRdb called clonotypes with MiXCR, one entry per CDR3 protein. The table records some 1,600,000 distinct CDR3 sequences, less than 40% of them present only once. The CDR3 consists of 18 residues. Trimming cost V 2 bases and J 1 base, with 20 bases left between them. Germline V gene lookup returns CDR1 SGHRS and CDR2 YFSETQ. Sequencing used cord blood. The V call is TRBV5-1, the J call TRBJ2-3; D is unresolved. The sequence derives from a newborn girl in good health. In DNA, the CDR3 is TGCGCCAGCAGCTTTGGCTCCTTTATGCTGCGCCGCACAGATACGCAGTATTTT. Protein product: CASSFGSFMLRRTDTQYF.